The 10 T cell receptor beta chains listed next were all sequenced from one sample in a study of T cells expressing NK-cell markers. Each CDR3 protein gets one entry in TCRdb, which reprocessed the 5' RACE reads and gives no DNA. Its table lists some 340,000 distinct CDR3 sequences. The source material was blood T cells: a sorted CD56 or NKG2C T cell subset, CD4+ or CD8+ T cells, or bulk PBMC T cells (not recorded which). The receptors shown here come from a man aged 18-70 years in good health.

The chain links TRBV3-1 to TRBJ1-2; TCRdb's assignment of TRBD1 cannot be checked, as there is no DNA. This CDR3 is built from 14 residues. Per germline, CDR1 LGHDT and CDR2 YNNKEL (reference sequence). The CDR3 protein is CASSPLGARYGYTF.

This chain links TRBV5-5 with TRBJ2-2. Germline CDR1 reads SGHKS; CDR2 reads YYEKEE (reference sequence). This CDR3 contains 13 residues. The CDR3 here is CASSFDPNGELFF.

The gene calls are TRBV11-2 and TRBJ1-2. The CDR3 extends over 16 amino acids. CDR1 and CDR2 (germline): SGHAT, FQNNGV. CDR3 in amino acids: CASSLDGRVRDYGYTF.

The chain is built from TRBV5-1 and TRBJ1-1; the D gene TCRdb calls, TRBD1, cannot be checked with no DNA. CDR3 size: 14 residues. CDR1 SGHRS and CDR2 YFSETQ come from the germline V gene. CDR3 amino acids: CASTPTGGNTEAFF.

The chain joins TRBV28 to TRBJ1-2; without DNA, the TCRdb call of TRBD1 cannot be checked. The V gene's germline CDR1 is MDHEN and CDR2 SYDVKM. CDR3 size: 15 residues. The CDR3 loop is CASSLIPGINYGYTF.

This sequence joins TRBV11-3 and TRBJ1-1. Germline lookup yields CDR1 SGHNT and CDR2 YENEEA. The CDR3 spans 14 residues. CDR3 in amino acids: CASSLGPTNPEAFF.

The genes are TRBV10-3 and TRBJ1-4; TCRdb lists TRBD1, though no DNA is available to test this call. The CDR3 contains 17 residues. Germline V gene data show CDR1 as ENHRY and CDR2 as SYGVKD. CDR3 sequence reads: CATRTWGQGSANEKLFF.

The CDR3 is CASSLATGEDGYTF. This chain uses TRBV5-1 with TRBJ1-2; TCRdb lists TRBD1, though no DNA is available to test this call. The CDR3 loop spans 14 amino acids. Germline-derived CDR1 and CDR2 are SGHRS and YFSETQ.

The V and J genes are TRBV7-9 and TRBJ1-5; the TCRdb D gene call, TRBD1, has no DNA to confirm it. The germline V gene has CDR1 SEHNR and CDR2 FQNEAQ (reference sequence). This CDR3 has 18 amino acids. The chain's CDR3 is CASSLGGGGTGRNQPQHF.

V usage is TRBV11-2 and J usage is TRBJ2-6; the D call from TCRdb, TRBD1, cannot be confirmed without DNA. Looked up from germline, CDR1 is SGHAT and CDR2 is FQNNGV. This CDR3 region has 15 residues. The CDR3: CASNRGGSGANVLTF. Filled out from reference TRBV11-2 and TRBJ2-6, the complete variable domain reads EAGVAQSPRYKIIEKRQSVAFWCNPISGHATLYWYQQILGQGPKLLIQFQNNGVVDDSQLPKDRFSAERLKGVDSTLKIQPAKLEDSAVYLCASNRGGSGANVLTFGAGSRLTVL.